This paragraph covers one T cell receptor (beta chain) sequence. This clone appeared a few times. Its antigen remains unidentified. No base quality information exists; no much larger clone differs at one position. Using the deep immunoSEQ assay, TCR CDR3 regions were amplified from genomic DNA by multiplex PCR. Extracted genomic DNA from each cell subset was spread evenly across all wells of several immunoSEQ 96-well plates, with each plate serving as a replicate. Each replicate PCR for sorted subsets received roughly 0.2 ug genomic DNA, equal to tens of thousands of T cell genomes. The purified libraries were quantified using a Qubit 3.0 fluorometer, sized with a Bioanalyzer 2100, and then quantified again using the KAPA Library Quantification kit. Each immunoSEQ 96-well plate was sequenced on its own single-read 150-cycle Illumina NextSeq 550 flow cell. As for the authors' bioinformatics: The immunoSEQ output contained only junctional sequences without quality scores, so filtering could not match that applied to full-length reads. To assign V/J genes and CDR3, sequences were annotated using PyIR, a Python wrapper for IgBLAST v1.9, with IMGT germline references. Reads with weak V/J assignments (E-value above 1e-6), missing CDR3, stop codons, out-of-frame junctions, or ambiguous translated residues were removed. A V3J clonotype was defined by an identical inferred V gene, J gene, and CDR3 amino acid sequence. Percentage overlap between repertoires was calculated by dividing the number of shared unique clonotypes by the size of the smaller repertoire. Repertoire richness was assessed with RTK rarefaction, the Chao1 estimator, and Recon v2.1 estimates of unobserved clonotypes. For all TCRbeta clonotypes obtained by the gDNA method from four donors, generation probabilities were computed with OLGA. The table was pulled from immuneACCESS by TCRdb, which kept in-frame rearrangements only. Such tables lose some clones; where checked, under half of the loss comes from unresolved V genes, and the rest has no known cause. V, J and clone size are taken as reported in that table, and D and trimming were inferred from the DNA itself. The sample includes 550,000 to 800,000 clones, with less than 95% observed a single time. The ten biggest clones cover 34% of the sample.

These data belong to a study of shared clonotypes between healthy human individuals (dated by TCRdb to 2018 to 2020). Study-level background: The cohort comprised a couple of women and a few men aged 18 to 49 years. Per donor, three plates each were used for CD4 naive and CD4 memory, two for CD8 naive, and one for CD8 memory. The study deeply sequenced blood TCR repertoires of about five healthy adults to estimate repertoire size and the extent of clonotype sharing between individuals. Libraries were prepared and TCR repertoires were sequenced by different laboratories using diverse techniques, in order to increase sequencing depth and limit assay-specific biases. Between about 0.9 and 8.9 billion PBMCs per donor were obtained by leukapheresis.

V gives up 5 bases and J gives up 8 bases, and the segment between their germline ends measures 9 bases. Taken from the germline V gene (reference sequence), the CDR1 and CDR2 loops are SEHNR and FQNEAQ. The CDR3 sequence holds 11 residues, the cysteine and phenylalanine included. Only the CDR3 region is kept as DNA, spanning 33 bases read in frame from base 1. The research as a whole found: The genetic and exposure-history diversity represented was limited by the small number of donors. Across a handful of donors, around 5% of naive CD4, over 3% of naive CD8, about 2.3% of memory CD4, and roughly 0.41% of memory CD8 clonotypes were shared. Only blood was sampled, and tissue TCR repertoires likely differ from those in blood. Rarefaction of sorted-subset datasets indicated incomplete sequencing despite the large sequencing depth. Naive subsets generally had larger estimated clonotype richness than memory subsets did. Pairwise subsampling indicated that sequencing depth was expected to affect the degree of clonotype sharing among donors. Higher generation probabilities were observed for clonotypes shared by all four sorted-subset donors than for non-shared clonotypes.

Healthy HIV-negative adults with no recently reported acute infections or vaccinations were included as donors. Every donor was a Caucasian adult residing in Nashville, Tennessee, USA. CD8 memory samples consisted of magnetically selected CD45RO+ cells combined with CCR7-negative CD45RA+ effector memory (TemRA) cells. Blood was collected by leukapheresis, and PBMCs were isolated by Ficoll-Histopaque density gradient centrifugation and then cryopreserved in liquid nitrogen vapor phase. Purity and quantity of every magnetically sorted T cell population were checked by analytical flow cytometry. From each sorted fraction, genomic DNA was isolated and quantified by UV absorbance on a Nanodrop 2000c.

This TCR came from a man aged 18-30 years in good health. Some clones in this sample may be carry-over from other donors' samples. Sequenced material: memory CD8+ T cells from PBMCs. Reading the label with the study, this specimen's cell subset or site is: CD45RO+ cells pooled with CCR7-negative TemRA cells. The chain is encoded by TRBV7-9 joined to TRBJ1-1; a confident D gene designation cannot be given. The DNA is as follows: TGTGCCAGCAGCCATATGTCCGAAGCTTTCTTT. The translation is CASSHMSEAFF.